The rows below give T cell receptor beta chains drawn from one sample of a study of shared clonotypes between healthy human individuals. The method was immunoSEQ multiplex PCR; TCRdb's version includes in-frame clones alone and lacks a portion of them. The table has around 2,000,000 clones, roughly 94% seen once. Sequencing was done on a sample of naive CD8+ T cells sorted from blood. Receptor source: a man aged 18 to 30 in good health. CDR3s include the opening cysteine and the closing phenylalanine or tryptophan. The order of the fields is J gene, V gene, D gene, CDR3 protein, CDR3 DNA. A D gene is named only where the DNA matches it firmly.

>TRBJ2-7|TRBV14|-
CASSQALRTYEQYF
TGTGCCAGCAGCCAAGCACTGAGGACCTACGAGCAGTACTTC
>TRBJ2-1|TRBV29-1|-
CSVWVARSYNEQFF
TGCAGCGTTTGGGTAGCGCGCTCCTACAATGAGCAGTTCTTC
>TRBJ2-3|TRBV2|-
CASSEALWKEASTDTQYF
TGTGCCAGCAGTGAAGCTTTGTGGAAAGAGGCTAGCACAGATACGCAGTATTTT
>TRBJ2-1|TRBV6-6|-
CASSYPATGNNEQFF
TGTGCCAGCAGTTACCCTGCGACAGGTAACAATGAGCAGTTCTTC
>TRBJ2-2|TRBV5-6|TRBD1
CASSQLDRSTGELFF
TGTGCCAGCAGCCAGTTGGACAGGTCCACCGGGGAGCTGTTTTTT
>TRBJ2-1|TRBV7-9|-
CASSPPRESYNEQFF
TGTGCCAGCAGCCCCCCCCGGGAGAGCTACAATGAGCAGTTCTTC
>TRBJ2-7|TRBV4-1|TRBD1
CASSLGTGPTNSYEQYF
TGCGCCAGCAGCCTCGGGACAGGGCCTACTAACTCCTACGAGCAGTACTTC
>TRBJ2-2|TRBV13|TRBD2
CASSPWGSGSPGELFF
TGTGCCAGCAGCCCCTGGGGTAGCGGGAGCCCCGGGGAGCTGTTTTTT
>TRBJ2-7|TRBV7-2|TRBD1
CASSFSWGQGDYEQYF
TGTGCCAGCAGCTTTAGCTGGGGACAGGGTGACTACGAGCAGTACTTC
>TRBJ2-7|TRBV28|-
CASSLQDYEQYF
TGTGCCAGCAGTTTACAGGACTACGAGCAGTACTTC
>TRBJ1-4|TRBV5-1|-
CASSLRGPVTETNEKLFF
TGCGCCAGCAGCTTGCGGGGACCGGTAACAGAAACTAATGAAAAACTGTTTTTT
>TRBJ2-7|TRBV6-5|-
CASSPPQEQYF
TGTGCCAGCAGTCCCCCACAGGAGCAGTACTTC
>TRBJ1-5|TRBV6-1|-
CASYPGGYSNQPQHF
TGTGCCAGCTACCCGGGGGGGTATAGCAATCAGCCCCAGCATTTT
>TRBJ2-2|TRBV14|-
CASSQVGWNGELFF
TGTGCCAGCAGCCAAGTTGGCTGGAACGGGGAGCTGTTTTTT